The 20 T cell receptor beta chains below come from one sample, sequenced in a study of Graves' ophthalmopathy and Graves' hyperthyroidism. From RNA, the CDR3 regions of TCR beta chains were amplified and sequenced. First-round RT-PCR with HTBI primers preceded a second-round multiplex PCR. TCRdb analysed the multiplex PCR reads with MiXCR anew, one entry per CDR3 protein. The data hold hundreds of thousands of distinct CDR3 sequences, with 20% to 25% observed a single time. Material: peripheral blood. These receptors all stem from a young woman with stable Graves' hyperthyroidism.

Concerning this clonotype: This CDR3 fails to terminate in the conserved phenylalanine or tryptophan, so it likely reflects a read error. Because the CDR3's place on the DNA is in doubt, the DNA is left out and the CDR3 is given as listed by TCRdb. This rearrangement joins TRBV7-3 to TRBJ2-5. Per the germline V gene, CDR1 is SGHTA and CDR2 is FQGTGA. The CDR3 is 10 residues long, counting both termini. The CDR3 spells CASSLRPARC.

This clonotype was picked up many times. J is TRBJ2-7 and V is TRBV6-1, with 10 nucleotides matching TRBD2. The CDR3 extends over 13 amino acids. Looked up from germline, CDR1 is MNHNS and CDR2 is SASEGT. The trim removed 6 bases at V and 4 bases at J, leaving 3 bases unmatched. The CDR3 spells CASRGTSAYEQYF. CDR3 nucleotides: TGTGCCAGCAGAGGGACTAGCGCATACGAGCAGTACTTC.

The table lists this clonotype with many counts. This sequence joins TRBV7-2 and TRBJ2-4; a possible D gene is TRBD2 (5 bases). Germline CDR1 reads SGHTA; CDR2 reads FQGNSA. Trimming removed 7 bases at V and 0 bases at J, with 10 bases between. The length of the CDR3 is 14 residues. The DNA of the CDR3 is TGTGCCAGCAACCAAGCGGTAGCCAAAAACATTCAGTACTTC. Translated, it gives CASNQAVAKNIQYF.

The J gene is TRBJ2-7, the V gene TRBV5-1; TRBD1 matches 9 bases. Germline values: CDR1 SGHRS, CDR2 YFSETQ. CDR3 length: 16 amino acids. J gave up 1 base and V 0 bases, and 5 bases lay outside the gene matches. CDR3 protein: CASSLVGGQGSYEQYF. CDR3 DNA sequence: TGCGCCAGCAGCTTGGTCGGGGGACAGGGTTCCTACGAGCAGTACTTC.

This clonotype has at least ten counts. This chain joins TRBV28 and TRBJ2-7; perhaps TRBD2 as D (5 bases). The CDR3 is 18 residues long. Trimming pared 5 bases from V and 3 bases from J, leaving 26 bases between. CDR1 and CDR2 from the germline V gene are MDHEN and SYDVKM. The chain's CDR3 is CASSPLLLGSSGYYEQYF. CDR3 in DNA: TGTGCCAGCAGTCCCCTACTCCTGGGCTCCTCGGGATACTACGAGCAGTACTTC. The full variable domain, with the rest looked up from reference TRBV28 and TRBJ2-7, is DVKVTQSSRYLVKRTGEKVFLECVQDMDHENMFWYRQDPGLGLRLIYFSYDVKMKEKGDIPEGYSVSREKKERFSLILESASTNQTSMYLCASSPLLLGSSGYYEQYFGPGTRLTVT.

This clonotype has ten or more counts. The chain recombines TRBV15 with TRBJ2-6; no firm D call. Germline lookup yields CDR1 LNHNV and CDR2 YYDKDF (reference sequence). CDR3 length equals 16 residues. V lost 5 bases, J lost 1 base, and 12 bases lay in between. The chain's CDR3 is CATSGQSGSGANVLTF. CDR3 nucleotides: TGTGCCACCAGCGGCCAGAGTGGGTCTGGGGCCAACGTCCTGACTTTC.

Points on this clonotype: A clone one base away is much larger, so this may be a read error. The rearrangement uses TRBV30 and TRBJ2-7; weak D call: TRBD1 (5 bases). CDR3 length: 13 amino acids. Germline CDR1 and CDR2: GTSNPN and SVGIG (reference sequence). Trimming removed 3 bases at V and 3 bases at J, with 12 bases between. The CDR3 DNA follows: TGTGCCTGGAGAGTACAGGCGTACTACGAGCAGTACTTC. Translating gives CAWRVQAYYEQYF.

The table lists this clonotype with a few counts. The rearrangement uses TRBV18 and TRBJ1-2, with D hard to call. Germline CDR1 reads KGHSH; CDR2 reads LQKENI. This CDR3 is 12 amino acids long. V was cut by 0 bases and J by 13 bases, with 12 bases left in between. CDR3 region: CASSPPVSAGTF. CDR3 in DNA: TGTGCCAGCTCACCACCGGTTAGCGCGGGCACCTTC.

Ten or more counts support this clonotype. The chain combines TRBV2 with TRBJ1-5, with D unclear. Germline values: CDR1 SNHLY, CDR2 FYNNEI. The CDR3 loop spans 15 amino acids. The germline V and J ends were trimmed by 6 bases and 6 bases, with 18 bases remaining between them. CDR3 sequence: CASRPDGQAGQPQHF. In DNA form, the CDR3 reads TGTGCCAGCAGACCCGACGGGCAGGCAGGTCAGCCCCAGCATTTT.

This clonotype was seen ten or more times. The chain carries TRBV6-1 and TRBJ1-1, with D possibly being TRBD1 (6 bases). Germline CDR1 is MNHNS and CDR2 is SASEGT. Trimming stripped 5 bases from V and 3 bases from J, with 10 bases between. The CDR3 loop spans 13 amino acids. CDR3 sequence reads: CASSRGQHTEAFF. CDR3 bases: TGTGCCAGCAGTAGAGGACAGCACACTGAAGCTTTCTTT.

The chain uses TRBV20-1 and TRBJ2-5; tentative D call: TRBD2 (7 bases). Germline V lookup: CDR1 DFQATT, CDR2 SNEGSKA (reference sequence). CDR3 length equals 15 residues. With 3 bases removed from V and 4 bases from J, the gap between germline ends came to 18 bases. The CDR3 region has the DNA TGCAGTGCTAGTCCAATGGGCGGGGGCGGAGAGACCCAGTACTTC. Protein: CSASPMGGGGETQYF.

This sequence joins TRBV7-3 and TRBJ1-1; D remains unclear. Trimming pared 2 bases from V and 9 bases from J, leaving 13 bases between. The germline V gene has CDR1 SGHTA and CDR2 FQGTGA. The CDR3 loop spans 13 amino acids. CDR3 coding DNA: TGTGCCAGCAGCTTATTACCTCAGGAAAAAGCTTTCTTT. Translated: CASSLLPQEKAFF.

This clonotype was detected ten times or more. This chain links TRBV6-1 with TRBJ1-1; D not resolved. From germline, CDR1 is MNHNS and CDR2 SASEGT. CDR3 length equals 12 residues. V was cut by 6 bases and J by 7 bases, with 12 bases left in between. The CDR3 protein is CASSPDRFEAFF. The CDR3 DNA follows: TGTGCCAGCAGCCCAGATCGGTTTGAAGCTTTCTTT.

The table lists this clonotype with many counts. The CDR3 loop reads CASSQTGNKQYF. The DNA for the CDR3 is TGTGCCAGCAGCCAGACAGGGAACAAGCAGTACTTC. The chain is built from TRBV12-3 or TRBV12-4 and TRBJ2-7; 7 bases line up with TRBD1. V dropped 6 bases and J dropped 8; count of bases not matched to a gene: 7. The CDR3 has 12 amino acids.

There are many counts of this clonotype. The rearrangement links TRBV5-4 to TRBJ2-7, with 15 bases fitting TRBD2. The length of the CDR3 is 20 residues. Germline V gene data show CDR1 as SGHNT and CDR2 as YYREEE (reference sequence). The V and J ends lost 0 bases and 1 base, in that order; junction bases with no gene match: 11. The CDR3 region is CASSLVGWTSGRAGSYEQYF. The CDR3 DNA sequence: TGTGCCAGCAGCTTGGTTGGATGGACTAGCGGGAGGGCCGGATCCTACGAGCAGTACTTC.

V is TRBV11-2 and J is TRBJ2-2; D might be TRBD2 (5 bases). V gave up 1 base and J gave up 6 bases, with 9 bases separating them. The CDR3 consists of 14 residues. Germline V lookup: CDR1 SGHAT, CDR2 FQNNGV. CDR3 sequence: CASSLVEVSGELFF. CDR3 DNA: TGTGCCAGCAGCTTAGTGGAGGTTTCCGGGGAGCTGTTTTTT.

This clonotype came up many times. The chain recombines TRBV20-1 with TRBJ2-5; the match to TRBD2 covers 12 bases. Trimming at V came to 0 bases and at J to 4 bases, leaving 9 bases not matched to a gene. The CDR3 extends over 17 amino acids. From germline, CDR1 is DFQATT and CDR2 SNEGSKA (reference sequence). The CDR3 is CSARDTPSGRAGETQYF. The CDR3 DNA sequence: TGCAGTGCTAGAGATACCCCTAGCGGGAGGGCAGGAGAGACCCAGTACTTC.

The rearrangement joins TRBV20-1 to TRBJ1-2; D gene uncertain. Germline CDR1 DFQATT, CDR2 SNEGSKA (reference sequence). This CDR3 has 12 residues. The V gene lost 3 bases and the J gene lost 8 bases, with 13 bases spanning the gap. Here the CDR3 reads CSARWLRKGYTF. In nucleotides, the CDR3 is TGCAGTGCTAGGTGGTTACGGAAAGGCTACACCTTC.

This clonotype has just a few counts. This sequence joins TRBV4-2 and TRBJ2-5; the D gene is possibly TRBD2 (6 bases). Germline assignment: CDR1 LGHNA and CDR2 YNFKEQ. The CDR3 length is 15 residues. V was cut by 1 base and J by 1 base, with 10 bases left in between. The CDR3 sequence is CASSQVLGGQETQYF. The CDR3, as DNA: TGTGCCAGCAGCCAAGTGCTGGGGGGCCAAGAGACCCAGTACTTC.

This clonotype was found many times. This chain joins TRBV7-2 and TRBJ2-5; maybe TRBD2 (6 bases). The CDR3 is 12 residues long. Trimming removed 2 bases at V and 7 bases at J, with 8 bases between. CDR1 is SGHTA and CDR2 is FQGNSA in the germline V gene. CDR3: CASSLSRGTQYF. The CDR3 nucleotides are TGTGCCAGCAGCTTATCGCGGGGGACCCAGTACTTC. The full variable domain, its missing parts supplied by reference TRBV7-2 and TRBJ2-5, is GAGVSQSPSNKVTEKGKDVELRCDPISGHTALYWYRQSLGQGLEFLIYFQGNSAPDKSGLPSDRFSAERTGGSVSTLTIQRTQQEDSAVYLCASSLSRGTQYFGPGTRLLVL.